Listed below are T cell receptor beta chains from one sample, sequenced in a study of shared clonotypes between healthy human individuals. The protocol was immunoSEQ multiplex PCR, while the TCRdb copy is restricted to in-frame clones and leaves out a portion. The sample lists around 550,000 clones, around 96% occurring once. The sequencing input was naive CD4+ T cells sorted from blood. The receptors derive from a woman in her 30s in good health. CDR3s include the opening cysteine and the closing phenylalanine or tryptophan. The D gene is left open where the match is weak. The size field is filled for only some rows; it gives once, few, many or a size class.

abundance	v_gene	d_gene	j_gene	CDR3aa	CDR3nt
-	TRBV5-1	-	TRBJ2-5	CASSARDIQETQYF	TGCGCCAGCAGCGCACGGGACATCCAAGAGACCCAGTACTTC
-	TRBV18	-	TRBJ1-2	CASSPRVSDGYTF	TGTGCCAGCTCTCCTCGTGTTAGTGACGGCTACACCTTC
once	TRBV19	-	TRBJ1-6	CASKGKLTYNSPLHF	TGTGCCAGTAAGGGGAAGCTCACCTATAATTCACCCCTCCACTTT
-	TRBV6-6	TRBD1	TRBJ2-7	CASSYRDRGEQYF	TGTGCCAGCAGTTACCGGGACAGGGGCGAGCAGTACTTC
-	TRBV5-1	-	TRBJ1-3	CASSLRAGSSSGNTIYF	TGCGCCAGCAGCTTGCGGGCAGGATCCAGCTCTGGAAACACCATATATTTT
once	TRBV28	TRBD1	TRBJ2-3	CASSTGTGVTDTQYF	TGTGCCAGCAGCACCGGGACAGGGGTGACAGATACGCAGTATTTT
-	TRBV27	TRBD1	TRBJ1-4	CASSTGGLEKLFF	TGTGCCAGCTCCACAGGGGGCCTTGAAAAACTGTTTTTT
-	TRBV2	TRBD1	TRBJ2-2	CASSAPGQANTGELFF	TGTGCCAGCAGTGCACCGGGACAGGCAAACACCGGGGAGCTGTTTTTT
-	TRBV9	-	TRBJ2-6	CASSVVGSGANVLTF	TGTGCCAGCAGCGTAGTTGGCTCTGGGGCCAACGTCCTGACTTTC
-	TRBV11-2	-	TRBJ2-7	CASSPNGQPIYEQYF	TGTGCCAGCAGCCCAAACGGACAGCCGATCTACGAGCAGTACTTC
-	TRBV18	-	TRBJ1-5	CASSPPGGVGPQHF	TGTGCCAGCTCACCACCCGGGGGGGTAGGGCCCCAGCATTTT
once	TRBV7-8	TRBD2	TRBJ2-7	CASSRRQTSGRSSYEQYF	TGTGCCAGCAGCCGACGCCAGACTAGCGGGAGATCGTCCTACGAGCAGTACTTC
once	TRBV28	-	TRBJ2-2	CASLRQGSTGELFF	TGTGCCAGTCTGCGGCAGGGGAGCACCGGGGAGCTGTTTTTT
-	TRBV7-6	TRBD2	TRBJ2-1	CASSPGVAGKYNEQFF	TGTGCCAGCAGCCCAGGGGTAGCGGGGAAATACAATGAGCAGTTCTTC
-	TRBV5-8	TRBD1	TRBJ2-3	CASSEGTGGYTDTQYF	TGTGCCAGCAGCGAAGGGACAGGGGGCTACACAGATACGCAGTATTTT
-	TRBV5-1	-	TRBJ1-1	CASSLQWDRNTEAFF	TGCGCCAGCAGCTTGCAATGGGATCGGAACACTGAAGCTTTCTTT
-	TRBV19	TRBD2	TRBJ2-1	CASSPHSGSRHNEQFF	TGTGCCAGTAGTCCCCATAGCGGGAGTCGGCACAATGAGCAGTTCTTC
-	TRBV4-1	TRBD1	TRBJ1-2	CASSRRQGTGYTF	TGCGCCAGCAGCCGCAGACAGGGGACTGGCTACACCTTC
few	TRBV19	TRBD1	TRBJ1-5	CATNRGLNQPQHF	TGTGCCACAAACAGGGGGCTGAATCAGCCCCAGCATTTT
-	TRBV13	TRBD1	TRBJ1-5	CASSPGQGAAQPQHF	TGTGCCAGCAGTCCAGGACAGGGGGCGGCACAGCCCCAGCATTTT
once	TRBV30	-	TRBJ1-6	CAWSVRPALAPLHF	TGTGCCTGGAGTGTACGACCGGCTTTGGCACCCCTCCACTTT
-	TRBV10-3	-	TRBJ1-1	CAISETTGTEAFF	TGTGCCATCAGTGAGACCACAGGGACTGAAGCTTTCTTT
-	TRBV14	-	TRBJ2-7	CASSQAYEQYF	TGTGCCAGCAGCCAAGCCTACGAGCAGTACTTC
-	TRBV4-1	-	TRBJ2-5	CASSQVRGGFQETQYF	TGCGCCAGCAGCCAAGTGAGAGGGGGGTTCCAAGAGACCCAGTACTTC
once	TRBV6-5	TRBD1	TRBJ2-1	CASSPDRDHEQFF	TGTGCCAGCAGCCCGGACAGGGATCATGAGCAGTTCTTC
-	TRBV18	TRBD1	TRBJ1-5	CASSRGTGEVRPQHF	TGTGCCAGCTCACGCGGGACAGGAGAAGTTAGGCCCCAGCATTTT
-	TRBV18	-	TRBJ2-3	CASSPISATDTQYF	TGTGCCAGCTCACCAATTAGCGCCACAGATACGCAGTATTTT
-	TRBV7-9	-	TRBJ2-3	CASRLGVGADTQYF	TGTGCCAGCAGGTTGGGAGTTGGAGCAGATACGCAGTATTTT
once	TRBV4-1	-	TRBJ1-2	CASSQPKNTPNYGYTF	TGCGCCAGCAGCCAACCTAAAAATACACCTAACTATGGCTACACCTTC
-	TRBV2	TRBD2	TRBJ2-3	CASSEVALAGVADTQYF	TGTGCCAGCAGTGAAGTGGCGCTAGCGGGAGTTGCAGATACGCAGTATTTT
once	TRBV7-2	-	TRBJ1-2	CASSLGLTGYTF	TGTGCCAGCAGCTTAGGCTTAACGGGCTACACCTTC
once	TRBV11-1	TRBD1	TRBJ2-7	CASSKLPGQGTYEQYF	TGTGCCAGCAGCAAATTACCGGGACAGGGAACCTACGAGCAGTACTTC
-	TRBV28	TRBD1	TRBJ2-7	CASSPIRSTGNPYEQYF	TGTGCCAGCAGTCCCATCCGATCGACAGGGAACCCCTACGAGCAGTACTTC
-	TRBV10-3	TRBD2	TRBJ2-5	CAISFGGETRETQYF	TGTGCCATCAGTTTTGGGGGGGAAACCCGAGAGACCCAGTACTTC
-	TRBV28	TRBD2	TRBJ2-7	CASSWPSGNSYEQYF	TGTGCCAGCAGTTGGCCTAGCGGGAACTCCTACGAGCAGTACTTC
-	TRBV6-4	-	TRBJ2-7	CASSSQPGQFYEQYF	TGTGCCAGCAGCTCACAGCCGGGACAATTCTACGAGCAGTACTTC
-	TRBV28	-	TRBJ2-1	CASSSGGNNEQFF	TGTGCCAGCAGTTCCGGAGGGAACAATGAGCAGTTCTTC
-	TRBV4-1	-	TRBJ1-1	CASRQSQTDNEAFF	TGCGCCAGCAGACAATCCCAGACTGATAATGAAGCTTTCTTT
-	TRBV6-1	-	TRBJ2-2	CARGWDGAGELFF	TGTGCCAGGGGGTGGGACGGCGCCGGGGAGCTGTTTTTT
-	TRBV18	TRBD2	TRBJ2-1	CASSQAGTSGPNEQFF	TGTGCCAGCTCACAGGCCGGGACTAGCGGCCCAAATGAGCAGTTCTTC
-	TRBV28	TRBD1	TRBJ2-7	CASSPLRGYHEQYF	TGTGCCAGCAGTCCACTCAGGGGGTACCACGAGCAGTACTTC
-	TRBV18	-	TRBJ2-7	CASSVDLRDEQYF	TGTGCCAGCTCCGTCGACCTGCGGGACGAGCAGTACTTC
-	TRBV6-5	TRBD1	TRBJ2-1	CASSEQGPVGEQFF	TGTGCCAGCAGTGAACAGGGGCCCGTCGGCGAGCAGTTCTTC
-	TRBV30	TRBD1	TRBJ1-5	CAWSSRGRQPQHF	TGTGCCTGGAGCTCCAGGGGGCGTCAGCCCCAGCATTTT
-	TRBV27	TRBD1	TRBJ1-5	CASSSRTGGSNQPQHF	TGTGCCAGCAGTTCAAGGACAGGGGGAAGTAACCAGCCCCAGCATTTT
-	TRBV29-1	-	TRBJ2-7	CSVSQPGTYEQYF	TGCAGCGTCTCTCAACCGGGCACCTACGAGCAGTACTTC
-	TRBV7-2	TRBD2	TRBJ2-3	CASSLVFGTSPNTDTQYF	TGTGCCAGCAGCTTAGTCTTTGGGACTAGCCCAAACACAGATACGCAGTATTTT
-	TRBV20-1	-	TRBJ2-5	CSAREVGEQYF	TGCAGTGCTAGAGAGGTGGGGGAGCAGTACTTC
once	TRBV5-1	-	TRBJ2-7	CASSLAPDRTSYEQYF	TGCGCCAGCAGCTTGGCTCCCGACAGAACCTCCTACGAGCAGTACTTC
-	TRBV5-5	-	TRBJ2-7	CASSLFMTASYEQYF	TGTGCCAGCAGCTTGTTTATGACAGCCTCCTACGAGCAGTACTTC
-	TRBV12-5	TRBD1	TRBJ1-1	CASGPGGTEAFF	TGTGCTAGTGGTCCAGGGGGGACTGAAGCTTTCTTT
-	TRBV5-1	-	TRBJ1-2	CASSAPTIYGYTF	TGCGCCAGCAGCGCCCCGACAATCTATGGCTACACCTTC
-	TRBV5-1	TRBD2	TRBJ2-1	CASSLVGSVAGGPEQFF	TGCGCCAGCAGCTTGGTCGGATCGGTAGCGGGAGGGCCCGAGCAGTTCTTC
-	TRBV18	-	TRBJ1-4	CASSTRTEPNEKLFF	TGTGCCAGCTCAACCCGGACAGAGCCTAATGAAAAACTGTTTTTT
-	TRBV7-8	-	TRBJ1-1	CASSLDGRFEAFF	TGTGCCAGCAGCTTAGACGGACGATTTGAAGCTTTCTTT
-	TRBV29-1	-	TRBJ2-1	CSVGYNEQFF	TGCAGCGTTGGCTACAATGAGCAGTTCTTC